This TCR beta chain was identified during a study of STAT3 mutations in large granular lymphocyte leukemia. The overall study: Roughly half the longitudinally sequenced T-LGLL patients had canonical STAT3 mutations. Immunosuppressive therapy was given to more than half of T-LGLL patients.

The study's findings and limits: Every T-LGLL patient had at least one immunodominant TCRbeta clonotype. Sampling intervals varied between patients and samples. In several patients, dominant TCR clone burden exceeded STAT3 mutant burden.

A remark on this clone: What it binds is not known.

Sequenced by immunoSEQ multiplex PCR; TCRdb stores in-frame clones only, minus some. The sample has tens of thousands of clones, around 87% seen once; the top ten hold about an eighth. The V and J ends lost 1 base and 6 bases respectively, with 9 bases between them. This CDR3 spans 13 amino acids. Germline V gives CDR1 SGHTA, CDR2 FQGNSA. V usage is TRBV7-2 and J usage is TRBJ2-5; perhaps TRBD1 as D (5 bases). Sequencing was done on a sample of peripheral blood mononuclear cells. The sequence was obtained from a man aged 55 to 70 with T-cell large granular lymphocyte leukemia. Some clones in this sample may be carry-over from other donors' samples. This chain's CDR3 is CASSLEMGQTQYF. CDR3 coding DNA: TGTGCCAGCAGCTTAGAAATGGGGCAGACCCAGTACTTC.